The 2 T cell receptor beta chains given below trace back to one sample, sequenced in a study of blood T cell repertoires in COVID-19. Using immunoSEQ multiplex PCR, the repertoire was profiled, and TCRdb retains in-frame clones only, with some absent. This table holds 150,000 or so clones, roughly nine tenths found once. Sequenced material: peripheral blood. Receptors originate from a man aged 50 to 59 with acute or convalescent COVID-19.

The CDR3 DNA sequence: TGCGCCAGCAGCTTGGTACAGGGCAGTAGCTATGGCTACACCTTC. It translates to CASSLVQGSSYGYTF. The V and J genes are TRBV5-1 and TRBJ1-2; D possibly corresponds to TRBD1 (6 bases). Germline V CDR1 and CDR2: SGHRS, YFSETQ. The CDR3 has 15 amino acids. The V gene lost 0 bases and the J gene lost 4 bases, with 13 bases spanning the gap.

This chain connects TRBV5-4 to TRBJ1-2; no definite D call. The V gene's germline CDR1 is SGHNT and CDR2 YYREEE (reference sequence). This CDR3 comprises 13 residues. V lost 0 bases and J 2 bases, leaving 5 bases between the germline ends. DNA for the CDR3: TGTGCCAGCAGCTTGGAAGAGAACTATGGCTACACCTTC. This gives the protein CASSLEENYGYTF.